These 31 T cell receptor beta chains were all obtained from the same sample, sequenced in a study of shared clonotypes between healthy human individuals. Sequenced by immunoSEQ multiplex PCR; TCRdb stores in-frame clones only, minus some. The sample contains hundreds of thousands of clones, around 67% of which appear only once. Sequenced input: memory CD4+ T cells sorted from blood. Specified subset: CD45RA-negative fraction. The receptors derive from a woman in her 30s in good health.

The chain couples TRBV27 to TRBJ1-5, with D possibly matching TRBD1 (5 bases). Germline-derived CDR1 and CDR2 are MNHEY and SMNVEV (reference sequence). Trimming removed 8 bases from V and 4 bases from J, with 15 bases in between. CDR3 length: 14 amino acids. CDR3 DNA sequence: TGTGCCAGCTCGGACACCCAAGGGAATCAGCCCCAGCATTTT. Its translation: CASSDTQGNQPQHF.

Only a few counts were recorded for this clone. The chain employs TRBV2 and TRBJ2-6, with unresolved D. This CDR3 has 15 residues. Deletions cut 4 bases from V and 4 bases from J, with 11 bases between. CDR1 is SNHLY and CDR2 is FYNNEI in the germline V gene. CDR3 sequence reads: CASSVGRTGANVLTF. The CDR3 DNA reads TGTGCCAGCAGTGTTGGACGGACCGGGGCCAACGTCCTGACTTTC.

The V and J genes are TRBV25-1 and TRBJ2-7, with TRBD1 matching over 7 bases. V lost 4 bases to trimming and J lost 2 bases; unmatched junction nucleotides: 2. Per germline, CDR1 MGHDK and CDR2 SYGVNS. The CDR3 length is 13 residues. The CDR3 sequence is CASSATGTYEQYF. The CDR3 bases are TGTGCCAGCAGTGCGACAGGGACCTACGAGCAGTACTTC.

V and J are TRBV7-7 and TRBJ2-1; D might be TRBD2 (6 bases). The CDR3 has 14 residues. The germline gives CDR1 SSHAT, CDR2 FNYEAQ (reference sequence). The ends were cut back, 4 bases at V and 3 bases at J, with 10 bases in the middle. The CDR3 DNA follows: TGTGCCAGCAGCTCCGGGACTGACTACAATGAGCAGTTCTTC. Protein: CASSSGTDYNEQFF.

The chain carries TRBV29-1 and TRBJ2-1; D not certain. The ends were cut back, 6 bases at V and 8 bases at J, with 17 bases in the middle. CDR3 length: 13 residues. Per germline, CDR1 SQVTM and CDR2 ANQGSEA. The CDR3 DNA reads as TGCAGCGTCCGCTCGGCCCGAATCCATGAGCAGTTCTTC. Amino acid sequence: CSVRSARIHEQFF.

This clone has ten or more counts. The same CDR3 can be traced to other DNA sequences in this sample. In DNA, the CDR3 is TGCAGTGCTCTTGGCGGGACTGAAGCTTTCTTT. It specifies CSALGGTEAFF. V gene TRBV20-1 combines with J gene TRBJ1-1; D call uncertain. CDR3 length: 11 amino acids. The V end was cut by 5 bases, the J end by 5 bases, with 9 bases between. In germline, CDR1 is DFQATT, CDR2 SNEGSKA (reference sequence).

This clone was seen once. The chain links TRBV15 to TRBJ2-1, with a possible D match to TRBD1 (5 bases). The germline V and J ends were trimmed by 1 base and 7 bases, with 17 bases remaining between them. The CDR3 covers 16 residues. Germline CDR1 LNHNV, CDR2 YYDKDF (reference sequence). Written as DNA, the CDR3 is TGTGCCACCAGCAGAGTTACAGGCCAAATCGGGAATGAGCAGTTCTTC. Protein product: CATSRVTGQIGNEQFF.

The gene calls are TRBV5-1 and TRBJ2-1; a possible D gene is TRBD1 (5 bases). The V end lost 0 bases, the J end lost 1 base, and 8 bases lay between the germline ends. CDR1 and CDR2 from the germline V gene are SGHRS and YFSETQ. The length of the CDR3 is 15 residues. CDR3 in amino acids: CASSLETASYNEQFF. The CDR3, as DNA: TGCGCCAGCAGCTTGGAGACAGCTTCCTACAATGAGCAGTTCTTC.

This chain joins TRBV6-1 and TRBJ1-2; 8 bases are a match to TRBD1. The CDR3 has 15 residues. The ends lost 7 bases at V and 4 bases at J; junction bases unmatched: 11. Germline V CDR1 and CDR2: MNHNS, SASEGT. The CDR3 sequence: CASTPSQGAPYGYTF. The CDR3 nucleotides are TGTGCCAGCACCCCTTCGCAGGGGGCCCCCTATGGCTACACCTTC.

The chain has TRBV11-2 and TRBJ2-5; D not resolved. CDR1 is SGHAT, CDR2 FQNNGV, per germline. This CDR3 contains 14 residues. V lost 5 bases and J 1 base, leaving 11 bases between the germline ends. Written as DNA, the CDR3 is TGTGCCAGCAGCCCCGCTTGGGCCCAAGAGACCCAGTACTTC. Protein: CASSPAWAQETQYF.

The genes are TRBV7-3 and TRBJ2-3, with TRBD2 matching over 16 bases. Germline V gives CDR1 SGHTA, CDR2 FQGTGA. The CDR3 runs 18 residues. The ends lost 4 bases at V and 6 bases at J; junction bases unmatched: 10. CDR3 residues: CASSSSPGLAGGRDTQYF. DNA of the CDR3: TGTGCCAGCAGCTCGAGCCCGGGACTAGCGGGAGGGCGGGATACGCAGTATTTT.

This chain joins TRBV5-4 and TRBJ1-1; D is unclear. Deletions cut 5 bases from V and 0 bases from J, with 11 bases between. Per germline, CDR1 SGHNT and CDR2 YYREEE (reference sequence). The CDR3 length is 14 residues. The CDR3 spells CASSGVGMNTEAFF. For the CDR3, the DNA is TGTGCCAGCAGTGGCGTGGGAATGAACACTGAAGCTTTCTTT.

The chain links TRBV28 to TRBJ1-1, with D possibly TRBD1 on 6 matching bases. The germline gives CDR1 MDHEN, CDR2 SYDVKM. V was trimmed by 4 bases and J by 10 bases, leaving 16 bases between them. The CDR3 spans 13 residues. CDR3 DNA: TGTGCCAGCAGTTCACAGGGAAGGAGCCGAGCTTTCTTT. Translating gives CASSSQGRSRAFF.

In nucleotides, the CDR3 is TGTGCCAGCAGTTCAGGGACAGTCAGAAATCAGCCCCAGCATTTT. This gives the protein CASSSGTVRNQPQHF. This sequence joins TRBV28 and TRBJ1-5; 7 bases are shared with TRBD1. CDR3 size: 15 residues. The V segment lost 4 bases and the J segment 4 bases; nucleotides outside the gene matches: 7. The germline V gene encodes CDR1 MDHEN and CDR2 SYDVKM. Variable domain in full (rest from reference TRBV28 and TRBJ1-5): DVKVTQSSRYLVKRTGEKVFLECVQDMDHENMFWYRQDPGLGLRLIYFSYDVKMKEKGDIPEGYSVSREKKERFSLILESASTNQTSMYLCASSSGTVRNQPQHFGDGTRLSIL.

V usage is TRBV28 and J usage is TRBJ2-1; 7 nucleotides agree with TRBD1. CDR3 size: 13 residues. Germline lookup yields CDR1 MDHEN and CDR2 SYDVKM. Germline trimming cut 10 bases from V and 2 bases from J; bases unmatched to any gene: 5. This CDR3 is CATIDRAYNEQFF. The CDR3 bases are TGTGCCACCATAGACAGGGCCTACAATGAGCAGTTCTTC.

This chain joins TRBV5-1 and TRBJ2-2; 9 positions match TRBD2. The CDR3 consists of 16 residues. J lost 7 bases, V lost 0 bases, and 7 bases had no gene match. From germline, CDR1 is SGHRS and CDR2 YFSETQ. The CDR3 sequence is CASSLDVSGSGGELFF. CDR3 in DNA: TGCGCCAGCAGCTTGGATGTTAGCGGGAGTGGCGGGGAGCTGTTTTTT.

This clone was seen many times. V usage is TRBV7-3 and J usage is TRBJ1-2; D remains ambiguous. The CDR3 has 14 residues. The V gene lost 2 bases and the J gene lost 5 bases, with 12 bases spanning the gap. Germline V CDR1 and CDR2: SGHTA, FQGTGA. CDR3 loop: CASSLAAGPYGYTF. Here the CDR3 DNA reads TGTGCCAGCAGCTTAGCGGCAGGTCCGTATGGCTACACCTTC.

The rearrangement joins TRBV27 to TRBJ2-1; 9 positions agree with TRBD2. The CDR3 covers 16 residues. The germline V gene encodes CDR1 MNHEY and CDR2 SMNVEV (reference sequence). The ends lost 3 bases at V and 4 bases at J; junction bases unmatched: 7. CDR3 amino acids: CASSFLAGAFYNEQFF. The CDR3 DNA reads TGTGCCAGCAGTTTTTTAGCGGGGGCTTTTTACAATGAGCAGTTCTTC.

This clone was counted once. This chain links TRBV5-1 with TRBJ2-5; tentative D call: TRBD2 (5 bases). This CDR3 has 13 amino acids. V lost 4 bases to trimming and J lost 3 bases, with 10 bases between them. Per the germline V gene, CDR1 is SGHRS and CDR2 is YFSETQ. Here the CDR3 reads CASSTGKKETQYF. The CDR3 DNA follows: TGCGCCAGCAGCACCGGGAAAAAAGAGACCCAGTACTTC.

The count of this clone is one. The CDR3, as DNA: TGTGCCAGTAGTATTGCTAGGGGACAGGGAACAGATACGCAGTATTTT. Amino acids: CASSIARGQGTDTQYF. The chain couples TRBV19 to TRBJ2-3; 9 bases map to TRBD1. The CDR3 contains 16 residues. Unmatched junction bases numbered 7, after V lost 3 bases and J lost 3 bases. The germline V gene has CDR1 LNHDA and CDR2 SQIVND (reference sequence).

The rearrangement joins TRBV9 to TRBJ2-7; D perhaps matches TRBD1 (5 bases). The CDR3 has 15 residues. Between the trimmed V and J ends, which lost 0 bases and 3 bases, there was a span of 13 bases. CDR1 SGDLS and CDR2 YYNGEE come from the germline V gene. The CDR3 DNA is TGTGCCAGCAGCGTAGGGGAAGGGGCCTTCTACGAGCAGTACTTC. Amino acids: CASSVGEGAFYEQYF.

The chain has TRBV19 and TRBJ1-2; perhaps TRBD1 as D (6 bases). Per germline, CDR1 LNHDA and CDR2 SQIVND (reference sequence). The CDR3 runs 15 residues. V was pared by 7 bases and J by 7 bases, with 22 bases between. CDR3 sequence: CASTQPLQVRGGYTF. The CDR3 bases are TGTGCCAGTACCCAGCCACTACAGGTCAGGGGTGGCTACACCTTC.

The rearrangement links TRBV5-6 to TRBJ2-5, with D tentatively TRBD2 (6 bases). Germline V lookup: CDR1 SGHDT, CDR2 YYEEEE. The CDR3 loop spans 15 amino acids. V dropped 2 bases and J dropped 4 bases, with 15 bases sitting between them. The CDR3 spells CASSLRELGGETQYF. CDR3 nucleotides: TGTGCCAGCAGCTTAAGGGAGCTGGGAGGAGAGACCCAGTACTTC.

The rearrangement links TRBV30 to TRBJ2-7, with no clear D. Trimming stripped 2 bases from V and 6 bases from J, with 11 bases between. The CDR3 is made up of 12 amino acids. Looked up from germline, CDR1 is GTSNPN and CDR2 is SVGIG (reference sequence). The CDR3 protein is CAWSTRPGEQYF. CDR3 in DNA: TGTGCCTGGAGTACCCGGCCGGGCGAGCAGTACTTC.

J is TRBJ2-7 and V is TRBV28, with D possibly being TRBD2 (5 bases). The CDR3 runs 14 residues. The germline V gene encodes CDR1 MDHEN and CDR2 SYDVKM. Trimming cost V 6 bases and J 2 bases, with 14 bases left between them. For the CDR3, the DNA is TGTGCCAGCAGCCCCACGGGGTTGCCCTACGAGCAGTACTTC. It encodes CASSPTGLPYEQYF.

The chain recombines TRBV19 with TRBJ2-3; 7 bases agree with TRBD2. This CDR3 is 16 amino acids long. The ends lost 10 bases at V and 6 bases at J; junction bases unmatched: 19. Germline V CDR1 and CDR2: LNHDA, SQIVND (reference sequence). The CDR3: CATRDLQRGGLDTQYF. CDR3 nucleotides: TGTGCCACACGAGACCTCCAGCGGGGTGGGTTGGATACGCAGTATTTT.

The rearrangement uses TRBV27 and TRBJ1-1, with 8 bases matching TRBD1. The germline V gene encodes CDR1 MNHEY and CDR2 SMNVEV (reference sequence). This CDR3 has 14 residues. The junction had 7 bases not matched to a gene; V was cut back by 6 bases and J by 4 bases. In nucleotides, the CDR3 is TGTGCCAGCAGACCAGGGGGCTCGGGCACTGAAGCTTTCTTT. Protein product: CASRPGGSGTEAFF.

The rearrangement uses TRBV5-1 and TRBJ1-1; D gene unclear. The CDR3 runs to 14 residues. Germline CDR1 is SGHRS and CDR2 is YFSETQ. The V gene lost 4 bases and the J gene lost 1 base, with 11 bases spanning the gap. The CDR3 DNA reads as TGCGCCAGCAGCAAAAACACCCCGAACACTGAAGCTTTCTTT. It yields the protein CASSKNTPNTEAFF.

A few counts support this clone. The chain joins TRBV5-6 to TRBJ1-1; D is perhaps TRBD1 (5 bases). V was clipped by 0 bases and J by 1 base, with 16 bases between them. In germline, CDR1 is SGHDT, CDR2 YYEEEE. This CDR3 is built from 17 residues. The CDR3 loop reads CASSLGLRGARNTEAFF. DNA of the CDR3: TGTGCCAGCAGCTTGGGTCTTCGAGGGGCTAGGAACACTGAAGCTTTCTTT.

The chain has TRBV28 and TRBJ2-7, with TRBD1 matching 8 bases. V lost 7 bases to trimming and J lost 0 bases; unmatched junction nucleotides: 8. The CDR3 loop spans 15 amino acids. Per the germline V gene, CDR1 is MDHEN and CDR2 is SYDVKM. The CDR3 DNA reads TGTGCCAGCACCAAACGGACAGGGAGCTCCTACGAGCAGTACTTC. It translates to CASTKRTGSSYEQYF.

The chain employs TRBV27 and TRBJ2-1; 10 bases map to TRBD1. V gave up 5 bases and J gave up 5 bases; unmatched junction bases: 9. The CDR3 totals 16 residues. Germline loops: CDR1 MNHEY, CDR2 SMNVEV (reference sequence). The DNA for the CDR3 is TGTGCCAGCAGTCCAACGGGACAGGGGTATCACAATGAGCAGTTCTTC. Amino acid sequence: CASSPTGQGYHNEQFF.